A single sample gave rise to the 5 T cell receptor beta chains below, sequenced in a study of blood T cell repertoires in COVID-19. Sequencing was performed with immunoSEQ multiplex PCR; in TCRdb, only in-frame clones are kept and a portion is missing. The table shows about 250,000 clones, with more than 80% occurring only once. Input material: peripheral blood. These receptors came from a woman aged 25 to 39 with active or convalescent COVID-19.

This clone showed up just once. V is TRBV6-5 and J is TRBJ1-6; TRBD1 is a possible D gene (6 bases). V was pared by 8 bases and J by 6 bases, with 14 bases between. This CDR3 region has 14 residues. CDR1 and CDR2 from the germline V gene are MNHEY and SVGAGI. CDR3 DNA: TGTGCCAGCGGGAGAGGGGGTCCTAATTCACCCCTCCACTTT. Residues: CASGRGGPNSPLHF.

V and J are TRBV5-6 and TRBJ2-5; the D gene is possibly TRBD1 (7 bases). Per germline, CDR1 SGHDT and CDR2 YYEEEE. The CDR3 totals 14 residues. The ends were cut back, 4 bases at V and 3 bases at J, with 13 bases in the middle. CDR3 sequence (DNA): TGTGCCAGCAGCGCGGGACAGAGAGAAGAGACCCAGTACTTC. Protein sequence: CASSAGQREETQYF.

J is TRBJ2-2 and V is TRBV7-9; 8 bases are shared with TRBD2. The germline CDR1 and CDR2 sequences are SEHNR and FQNEAQ (reference sequence). CDR3 size: 14 residues. Trimming removed 2 bases from V and 7 bases from J; junction bases left unmatched: 3. The CDR3 reads CASSLLAGGGELFF. DNA for the CDR3: TGTGCCAGCAGCTTACTAGCGGGCGGCGGGGAGCTGTTTTTT.

This sequence joins TRBV10-3 and TRBJ1-1; 7 positions match TRBD1. CDR1 is ENHRY, CDR2 SYGVKD, per germline. CDR3 length equals 15 residues. V shed 6 bases, J shed 1 base, and the junction held 8 bases outside the gene matches. The CDR3 here is CAISRDRDKNTEAFF. Written as DNA, the CDR3 is TGTGCCATCAGCCGAGACAGGGACAAGAACACTGAAGCTTTCTTT.

The sample holds one count of this clone. The chain employs TRBV7-2 and TRBJ2-5; perhaps TRBD2 as D (5 bases). This CDR3 region has 13 residues. V was shortened by 4 bases and J by 2 bases, with 8 bases between the two germline ends. The germline V gene encodes CDR1 SGHTA and CDR2 FQGNSA. The CDR3 DNA follows: TGTGCCAGCAGCTCTCGGACTCAAGAGACCCAGTACTTC. Its protein is CASSSRTQETQYF.